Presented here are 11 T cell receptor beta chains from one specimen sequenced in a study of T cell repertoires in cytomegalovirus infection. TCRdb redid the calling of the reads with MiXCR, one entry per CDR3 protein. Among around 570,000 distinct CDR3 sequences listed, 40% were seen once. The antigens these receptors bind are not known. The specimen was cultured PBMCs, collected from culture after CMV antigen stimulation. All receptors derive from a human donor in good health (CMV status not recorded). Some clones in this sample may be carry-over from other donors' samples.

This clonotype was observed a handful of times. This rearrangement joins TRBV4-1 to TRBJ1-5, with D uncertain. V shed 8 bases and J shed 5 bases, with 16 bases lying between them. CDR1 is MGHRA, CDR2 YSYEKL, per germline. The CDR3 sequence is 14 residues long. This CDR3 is CASPLSDSDQPQHF. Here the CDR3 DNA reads TGCGCCAGCCCCCTCTCAGACTCTGATCAGCCCCAGCATTTT.

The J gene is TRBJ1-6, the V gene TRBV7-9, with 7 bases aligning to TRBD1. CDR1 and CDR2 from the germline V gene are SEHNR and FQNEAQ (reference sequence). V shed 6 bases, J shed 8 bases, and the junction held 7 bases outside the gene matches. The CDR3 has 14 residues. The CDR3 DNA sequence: TGTGCCAGCAGAGTTACAGGGGACTATTCACCCCTCCACTTT. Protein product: CASRVTGDYSPLHF.

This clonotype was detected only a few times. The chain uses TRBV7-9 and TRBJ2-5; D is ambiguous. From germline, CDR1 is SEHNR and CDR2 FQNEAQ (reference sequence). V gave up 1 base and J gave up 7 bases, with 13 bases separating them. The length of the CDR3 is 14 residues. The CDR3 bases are TGTGCCAGCAGCTTAGTTGAGACTCGGCCGACCCAGTACTTC. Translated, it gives CASSLVETRPTQYF.

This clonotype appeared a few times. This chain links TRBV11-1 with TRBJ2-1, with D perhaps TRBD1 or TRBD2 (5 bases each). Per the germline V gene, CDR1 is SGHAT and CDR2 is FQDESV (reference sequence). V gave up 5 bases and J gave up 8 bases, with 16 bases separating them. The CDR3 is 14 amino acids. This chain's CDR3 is CASSPVEGNHEQFF. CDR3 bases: TGTGCCAGCAGCCCCGTAGAGGGGAATCATGAGCAGTTCTTC.

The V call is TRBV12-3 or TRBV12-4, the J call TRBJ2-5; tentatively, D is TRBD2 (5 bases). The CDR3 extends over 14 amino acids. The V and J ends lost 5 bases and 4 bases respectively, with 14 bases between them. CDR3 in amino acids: CASSRLTGGETQYF. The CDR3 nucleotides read TGTGCCAGCAGTCGTTTAACCGGAGGAGAGACCCAGTACTTC.

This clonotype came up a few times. CDR3 sequence reads: CAIGRETQYF. For the CDR3, the DNA is TGTGCCATCGGGCGAGAGACCCAGTACTTC. V is TRBV10-3 and J is TRBJ2-5; D remains ambiguous. Germline loops: CDR1 ENHRY, CDR2 SYGVKD. V was trimmed by 8 bases and J by 4 bases, leaving 5 bases between them. The CDR3 is 10 residues long.

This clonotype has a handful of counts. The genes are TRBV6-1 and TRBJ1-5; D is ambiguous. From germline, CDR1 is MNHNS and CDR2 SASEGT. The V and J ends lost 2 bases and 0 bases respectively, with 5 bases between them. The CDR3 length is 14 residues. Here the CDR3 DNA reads TGTGCCAGCAGTGAACCGTATAGCAATCAGCCCCAGCATTTT. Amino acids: CASSEPYSNQPQHF.

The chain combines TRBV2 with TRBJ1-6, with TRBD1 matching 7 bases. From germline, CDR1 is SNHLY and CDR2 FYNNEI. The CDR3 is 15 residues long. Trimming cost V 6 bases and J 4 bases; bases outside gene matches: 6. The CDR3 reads CASRGTASYNSPLHF. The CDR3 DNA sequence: TGTGCCAGCAGGGGGACAGCATCATATAATTCACCCCTCCACTTT.

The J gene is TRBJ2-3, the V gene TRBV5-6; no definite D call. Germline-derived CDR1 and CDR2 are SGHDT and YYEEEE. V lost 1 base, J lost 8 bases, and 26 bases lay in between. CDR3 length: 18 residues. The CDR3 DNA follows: TGTGCCAGCAGCTTGCCATCTCTGGGCCCCGGCCATATTGGTACGCAGTATTTT. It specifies CASSLPSLGPGHIGTQYF.

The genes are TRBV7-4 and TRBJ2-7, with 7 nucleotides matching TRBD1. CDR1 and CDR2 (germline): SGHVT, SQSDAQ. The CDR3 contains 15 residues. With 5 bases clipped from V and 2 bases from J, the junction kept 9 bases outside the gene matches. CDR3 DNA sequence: TGTGCCAGCAGCCGCCGGGACAGAAGAACCTACGAGCAGTACTTC. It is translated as CASSRRDRRTYEQYF.

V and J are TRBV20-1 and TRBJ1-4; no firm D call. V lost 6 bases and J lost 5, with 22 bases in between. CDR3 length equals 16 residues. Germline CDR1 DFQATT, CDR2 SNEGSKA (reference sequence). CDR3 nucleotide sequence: TGCAGTGCCCCAGACCCCCTCCCGGGCTTCAATGAAAAACTGTTTTTT. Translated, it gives CSAPDPLPGFNEKLFF.